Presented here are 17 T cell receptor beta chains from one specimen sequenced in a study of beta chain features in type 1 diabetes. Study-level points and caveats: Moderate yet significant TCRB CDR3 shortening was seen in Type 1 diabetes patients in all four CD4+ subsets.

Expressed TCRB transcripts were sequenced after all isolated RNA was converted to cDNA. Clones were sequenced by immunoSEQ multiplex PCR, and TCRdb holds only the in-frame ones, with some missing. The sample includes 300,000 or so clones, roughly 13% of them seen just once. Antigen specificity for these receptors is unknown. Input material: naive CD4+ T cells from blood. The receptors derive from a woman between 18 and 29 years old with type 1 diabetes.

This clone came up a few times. The CDR3 reads CASSGTGGFTEAFF. CDR3 in DNA: TGTGCCAGCAGCGGGACAGGGGGCTTCACTGAAGCTTTCTTT. This chain uses TRBV9 with TRBJ1-1, with 11 bases lining up with TRBD1. The germline V gene encodes CDR1 SGDLS and CDR2 YYNGEE. The length of the CDR3 is 14 residues. With 3 bases clipped from V and 4 bases from J, the junction kept 2 bases outside the gene matches.

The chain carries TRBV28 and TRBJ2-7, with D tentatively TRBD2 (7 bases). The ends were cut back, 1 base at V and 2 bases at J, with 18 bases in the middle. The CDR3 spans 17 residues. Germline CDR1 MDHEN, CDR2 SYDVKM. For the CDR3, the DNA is TGTGCCAGCAGTTTATCACGTCTTAGGGGGGGGGCCTACGAGCAGTACTTC. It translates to CASSLSRLRGGAYEQYF.

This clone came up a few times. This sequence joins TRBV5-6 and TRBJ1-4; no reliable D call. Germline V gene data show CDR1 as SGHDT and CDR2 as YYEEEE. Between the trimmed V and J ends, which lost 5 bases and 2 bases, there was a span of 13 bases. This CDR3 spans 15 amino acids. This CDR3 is CASRKYSTTNEKLFF. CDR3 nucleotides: TGTGCCAGCAGGAAATACAGCACGACTAATGAAAAACTGTTTTTT.

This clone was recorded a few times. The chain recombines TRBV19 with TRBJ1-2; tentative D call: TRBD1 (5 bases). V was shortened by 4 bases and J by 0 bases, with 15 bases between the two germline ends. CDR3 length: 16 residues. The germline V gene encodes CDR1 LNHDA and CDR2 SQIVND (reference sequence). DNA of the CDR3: TGTGCCAGTAGTACAAGGACAACCACCGCTAACTATGGCTACACCTTC. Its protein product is CASSTRTTTANYGYTF.

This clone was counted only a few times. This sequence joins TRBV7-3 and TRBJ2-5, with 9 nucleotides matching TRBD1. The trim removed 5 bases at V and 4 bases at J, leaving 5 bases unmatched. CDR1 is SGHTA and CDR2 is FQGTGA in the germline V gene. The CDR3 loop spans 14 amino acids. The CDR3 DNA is TGTGCCAGCAGCCCCCGGGACAGGGTAGAGACCCAGTACTTC. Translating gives CASSPRDRVETQYF.

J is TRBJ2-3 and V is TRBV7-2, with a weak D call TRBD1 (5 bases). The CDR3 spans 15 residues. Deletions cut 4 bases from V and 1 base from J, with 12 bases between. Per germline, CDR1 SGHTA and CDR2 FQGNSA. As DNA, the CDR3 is TGTGCCAGCAGCTCCCAGGGTGTCGGCACAGATACGCAGTATTTT. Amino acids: CASSSQGVGTDTQYF.

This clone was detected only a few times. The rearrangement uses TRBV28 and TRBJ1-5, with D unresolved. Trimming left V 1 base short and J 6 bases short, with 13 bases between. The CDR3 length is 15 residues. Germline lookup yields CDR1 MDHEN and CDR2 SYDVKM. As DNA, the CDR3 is TGTGCCAGCAGTTTATCCGCAGGAGGGCGTCAGCCCCAGCATTTT. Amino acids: CASSLSAGGRQPQHF.

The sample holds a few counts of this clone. This CDR3 is CASSATVGYEQYF. Here the CDR3 DNA reads TGTGCCAGCAGTGCGACAGTCGGCTACGAGCAGTACTTC. The J gene is TRBJ2-7, the V gene TRBV6-6; D might be TRBD1 (5 bases). The ends were cut back, 5 bases at V and 3 bases at J, with 11 bases in the middle. The CDR3 sequence is 13 residues long. Germline CDR1 is MNHNY and CDR2 is SVGAGI (reference sequence).

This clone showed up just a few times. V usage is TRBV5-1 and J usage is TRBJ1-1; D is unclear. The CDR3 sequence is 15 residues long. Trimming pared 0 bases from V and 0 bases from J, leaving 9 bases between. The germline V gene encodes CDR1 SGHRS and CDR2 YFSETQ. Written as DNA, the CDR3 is TGCGCCAGCAGCTTGGCTGTCCCCCTGAACACTGAAGCTTTCTTT. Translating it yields CASSLAVPLNTEAFF. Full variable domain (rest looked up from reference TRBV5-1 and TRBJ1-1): KAGVTQTPRYLIKTRGQQVTLSCSPISGHRSVSWYQQTPGQGLQFLFEYFSETQRNKGNFPGRFSGRQFSNSRSEMNVSTLELGDSALYLCASSLAVPLNTEAFFGQGTRLTVV.

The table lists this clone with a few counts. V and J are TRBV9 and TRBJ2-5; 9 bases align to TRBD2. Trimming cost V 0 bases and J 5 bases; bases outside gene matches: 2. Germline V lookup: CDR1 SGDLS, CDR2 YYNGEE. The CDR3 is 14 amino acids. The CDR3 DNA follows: TGTGCCAGCAGCGTAGCTAGCGGGATGGAGACCCAGTACTTC. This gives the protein CASSVASGMETQYF.

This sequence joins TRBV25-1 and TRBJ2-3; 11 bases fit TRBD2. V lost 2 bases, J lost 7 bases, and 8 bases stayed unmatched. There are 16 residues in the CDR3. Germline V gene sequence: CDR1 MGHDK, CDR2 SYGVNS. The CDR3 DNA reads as TGTGCCAGCAGTGAAGGGTTAACTAGCGGGAGATATACGCAGTATTTT. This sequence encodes CASSEGLTSGRYTQYF.

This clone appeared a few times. CDR3 sequence: CASSLASGELYEQYF. For the CDR3, the DNA is TGTGCCAGCAGCTTAGCGTCGGGGGAACTCTACGAGCAGTACTTC. This chain uses TRBV7-9 with TRBJ2-7; the D gene is possibly TRBD2 (6 bases). CDR3 length equals 15 residues. Germline V gene sequence: CDR1 SEHNR, CDR2 FQNEAQ (reference sequence). V gave up 0 bases and J gave up 3 bases, with 12 bases separating them.

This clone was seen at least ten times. CDR3 sequence: CSGRDRESEQYF. In nucleotides, the CDR3 is TGCAGCGGCCGGGACAGGGAATCCGAGCAGTACTTC. This sequence joins TRBV29-1 and TRBJ2-7; 9 nucleotides line up with TRBD1. J was trimmed by 6 bases and V by 7 bases; bases with no gene match: 7. This CDR3 comprises 12 residues. The germline gives CDR1 SQVTM, CDR2 ANQGSEA.

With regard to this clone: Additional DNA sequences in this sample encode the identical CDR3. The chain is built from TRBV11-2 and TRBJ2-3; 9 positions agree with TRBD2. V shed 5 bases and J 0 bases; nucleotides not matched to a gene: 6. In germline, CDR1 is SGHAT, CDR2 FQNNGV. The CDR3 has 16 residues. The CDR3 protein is CASSPRLAASTDTQYF. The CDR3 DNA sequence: TGTGCCAGCAGCCCTCGACTAGCGGCCAGCACAGATACGCAGTATTTT.

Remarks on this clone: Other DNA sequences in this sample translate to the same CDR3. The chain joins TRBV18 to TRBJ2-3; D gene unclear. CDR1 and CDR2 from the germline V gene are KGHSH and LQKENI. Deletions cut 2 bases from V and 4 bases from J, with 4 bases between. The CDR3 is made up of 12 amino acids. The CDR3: CASSPSADTQYF. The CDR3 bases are TGTGCCAGCTCACCATCAGCAGATACGCAGTATTTT.

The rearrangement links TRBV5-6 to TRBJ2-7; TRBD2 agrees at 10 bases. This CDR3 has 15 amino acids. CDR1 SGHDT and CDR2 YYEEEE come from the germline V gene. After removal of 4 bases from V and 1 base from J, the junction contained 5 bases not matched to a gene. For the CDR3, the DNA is TGTGCCAGCAGCGTCAGCGGGAGGGCGTCCTACGAGCAGTACTTC. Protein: CASSVSGRASYEQYF.

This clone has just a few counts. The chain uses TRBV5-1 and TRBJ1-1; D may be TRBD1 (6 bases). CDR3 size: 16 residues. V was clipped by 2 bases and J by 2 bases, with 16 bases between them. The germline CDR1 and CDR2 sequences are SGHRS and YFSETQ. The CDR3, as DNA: TGCGCCAGCAGCTTAAACGCGCAGGGGCCTAACACTGAAGCTTTCTTT. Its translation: CASSLNAQGPNTEAFF.